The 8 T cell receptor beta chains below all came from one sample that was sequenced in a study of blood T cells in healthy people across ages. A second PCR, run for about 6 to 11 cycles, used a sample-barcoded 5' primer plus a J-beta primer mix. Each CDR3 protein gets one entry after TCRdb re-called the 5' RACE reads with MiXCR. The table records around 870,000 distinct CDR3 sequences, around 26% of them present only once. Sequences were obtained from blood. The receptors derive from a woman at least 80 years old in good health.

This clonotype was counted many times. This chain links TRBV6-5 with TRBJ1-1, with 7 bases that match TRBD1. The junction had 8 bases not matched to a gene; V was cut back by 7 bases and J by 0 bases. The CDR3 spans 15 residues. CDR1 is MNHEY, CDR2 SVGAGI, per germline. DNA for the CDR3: TGTGCCAGCAACTCGGGACAGCTCCTGAACACTGAAGCTTTCTTT. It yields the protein CASNSGQLLNTEAFF.

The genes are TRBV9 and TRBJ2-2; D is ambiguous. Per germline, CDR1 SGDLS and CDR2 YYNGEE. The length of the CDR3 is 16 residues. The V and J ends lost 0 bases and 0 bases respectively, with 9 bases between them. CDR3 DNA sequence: TGTGCCAGCAGCGTAGTTTCTGGCGCGAACACCGGGGAGCTGTTTTTT. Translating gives CASSVVSGANTGELFF. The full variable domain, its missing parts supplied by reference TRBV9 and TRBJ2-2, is DSGVTQTPKHLITATGQRVTLRCSPRSGDLSVYWYQQSLDQGLQFLIQYYNGEERAKGNILERFSAQQFPDLHSELNLSSLELGDSALYFCASSVVSGANTGELFFGEGSRLTVL.

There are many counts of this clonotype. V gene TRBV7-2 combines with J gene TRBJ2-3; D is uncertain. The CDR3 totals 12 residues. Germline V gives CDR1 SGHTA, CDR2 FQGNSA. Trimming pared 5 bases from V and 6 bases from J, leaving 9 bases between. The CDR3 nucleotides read TGTGCCAGCAGCCCCCTTCTGGATACGCAGTATTTT. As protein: CASSPLLDTQYF.

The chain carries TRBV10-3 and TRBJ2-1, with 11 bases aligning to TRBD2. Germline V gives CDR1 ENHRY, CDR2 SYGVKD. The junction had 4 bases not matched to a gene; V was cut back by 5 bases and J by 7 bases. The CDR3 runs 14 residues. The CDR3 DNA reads TGTGCCATCAGTATTAGCGGGGGGGGGAATGAGCAGTTCTTC. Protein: CAISISGGGNEQFF.

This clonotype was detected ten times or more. The CDR3 region is CASSEGLARRDEQFF. The CDR3 DNA reads as TGTGCCAGCAGCGAGGGACTAGCCCGGCGCGATGAGCAGTTCTTC. V gene TRBV5-5 combines with J gene TRBJ2-1; 9 bases map to TRBD2. The CDR3 covers 15 residues. V lost 4 bases to trimming and J lost 8 bases; unmatched junction nucleotides: 10. Germline-derived CDR1 and CDR2 are SGHKS and YYEKEE (reference sequence). Full variable domain (rest looked up from reference TRBV5-5 and TRBJ2-1): DAGVTQSPTHLIKTRGQQVTLRCSPISGHKSVSWYQQVLGQGPQFIFQYYEKEERGRGNFPDRFSARQFPNYSSELNVNALLLGDSALYLCASSEGLARRDEQFFGPGTRLTVL.

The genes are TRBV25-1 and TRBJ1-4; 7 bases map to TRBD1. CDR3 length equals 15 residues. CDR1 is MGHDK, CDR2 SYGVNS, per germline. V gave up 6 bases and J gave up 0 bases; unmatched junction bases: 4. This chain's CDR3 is CASSRDSSTNEKLFF. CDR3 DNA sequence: TGTGCCAGCAGCCGGGACAGTTCAACTAATGAAAAACTGTTTTTT.

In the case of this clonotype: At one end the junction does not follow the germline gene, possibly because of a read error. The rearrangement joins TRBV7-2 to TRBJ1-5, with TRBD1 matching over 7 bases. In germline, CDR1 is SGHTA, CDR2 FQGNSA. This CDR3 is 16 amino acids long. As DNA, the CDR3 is TGTGCCAGCAGCTTAGCGAACAGGGGTAGCAGTCAGCCCCAGCATTTT. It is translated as CASSLANRGSSQPQHF. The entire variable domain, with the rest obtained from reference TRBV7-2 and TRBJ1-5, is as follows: GAGVSQSPSNKVTEKGKDVELRCDPISGHTALYWYRQSLGQGLEFLIYFQGNSAPDKSGLPSDRFSAERTGGSVSTLTIQRTQQEDSAVYLCASSLANRGSSQPQHFGDGTRLSIL.

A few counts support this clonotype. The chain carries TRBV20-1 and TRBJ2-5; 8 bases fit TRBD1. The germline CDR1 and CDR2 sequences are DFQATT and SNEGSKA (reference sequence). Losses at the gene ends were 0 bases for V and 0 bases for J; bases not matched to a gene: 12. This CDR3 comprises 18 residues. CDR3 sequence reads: CSAREAPNRGENQETQYF. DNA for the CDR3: TGCAGTGCTAGAGAAGCCCCTAACAGGGGGGAAAACCAAGAGACCCAGTACTTC.